This T cell receptor beta chain is drawn from a study of blood T cell repertoires in COVID-19. On the study more broadly: The samples span acute and convalescent COVID-19 from the United States, Italy and Spain. Nucleic acid was either cDNA or gDNA, and it came from T cells, B-cell-depleted T cells, or PBMCs.

The CDR3 consists of 15 residues. The V gene's germline CDR1 is MGHRA and CDR2 YSYEKL. The trim removed 4 bases at V and 8 bases at J, leaving 11 bases unmatched. Only a few counts were recorded for this clone. Assay used: immunoSEQ multiplex PCR; TCRdb lists only in-frame clones, some missing. The table has about 86,000 clones, over 80% seen once. The chain has TRBV4-1 and TRBJ2-1; TRBD2 matches 7 bases. The TCR originated in a woman older than 75 with active or convalescent COVID-19. Sequencing used peripheral blood. CDR3 in DNA: TGCGCCAGCAGCCTTCGACTAGCTTCTGAAGATGAGCAGTTCTTC. Its protein product is CASSLRLASEDEQFF.